Presented here are 5 T cell receptor beta chains from one specimen sequenced in a study of shared clonotypes between healthy human individuals. TCRdb's copy holds only in-frame clones and misses some; the assay was immunoSEQ multiplex PCR. The table has approximately 2.5 million clones, approximately 93% seen once. Sequenced: naive CD4+ T cells from PBMCs. Indicated subset: CD45RA+ positively selected. Every receptor here comes from a man between 18 and 29 years old in good health. Some clones in this sample may be carry-over from other donors' samples.

V is TRBV28 and J is TRBJ2-7, with 9 nucleotides matching TRBD2. There are 16 residues in the CDR3. V shed 0 bases, J shed 0 bases, and the junction held 3 bases outside the gene matches. Germline V lookup: CDR1 MDHEN, CDR2 SYDVKM. CDR3 amino acids: CASSLWSSGISYEQYF. The CDR3 DNA follows: TGTGCCAGCAGTTTATGGTCTAGCGGGATCTCCTACGAGCAGTACTTC.

The gene calls are TRBV4-3 and TRBJ2-3; 7 bases agree with TRBD1. Germline lookup yields CDR1 LGHNA and CDR2 YSLEER. The V gene end was trimmed by 0 bases and the J gene end by 1 base; junction bases not matched to a gene: 7. The CDR3 has 17 amino acids. The CDR3 sequence is CASSQDGRDSRTDTQYF. Here the CDR3 DNA reads TGCGCCAGCAGCCAAGATGGTCGGGACAGTCGCACAGATACGCAGTATTTT.

J is TRBJ2-1 and V is TRBV10-3; perhaps TRBD1 as D (6 bases). V gave up 8 bases and J gave up 8 bases, with 19 bases separating them. This CDR3 contains 14 residues. Germline CDR1 is ENHRY and CDR2 is SYGVKD. The CDR3 sequence is CAISDRGAYDEQFF. The CDR3 DNA sequence: TGTGCCATCTCGGACAGAGGGGCTTATGATGAGCAGTTCTTC.

The chain recombines TRBV5-1 with TRBJ1-1; no definite D call. Germline V CDR1 and CDR2: SGHRS, YFSETQ. The CDR3 is 14 amino acids. With 3 bases removed from V and 6 bases from J, the gap between germline ends came to 15 bases. The CDR3 is CASSSFGSGAEAFF. CDR3 in DNA: TGCGCCAGCAGCTCCTTCGGGTCCGGGGCTGAAGCTTTCTTT.

This chain connects TRBV7-6 to TRBJ2-6; TRBD2 is a possible D gene (6 bases). V was shortened by 3 bases and J by 1 base, with 7 bases between the two germline ends. The CDR3 loop spans 15 amino acids. Germline V gene sequence: CDR1 SGHVS, CDR2 FNYEAQ. CDR3 residues: CASSFAGSGANVLTF. The CDR3 nucleotides read TGTGCCAGCAGCTTCGCGGGGTCTGGGGCCAACGTCCTGACTTTC. Supplemented by reference TRBV7-6 and TRBJ2-6, the full variable domain reads GAGVSQSPRYKVTKRGQDVALRCDPISGHVSLYWYRQALGQGPEFLTYFNYEAQQDKSGLPNDRFSAERPEGSISTLTIQRTEQRDSAMYRCASSFAGSGANVLTFGAGSRLTVL.